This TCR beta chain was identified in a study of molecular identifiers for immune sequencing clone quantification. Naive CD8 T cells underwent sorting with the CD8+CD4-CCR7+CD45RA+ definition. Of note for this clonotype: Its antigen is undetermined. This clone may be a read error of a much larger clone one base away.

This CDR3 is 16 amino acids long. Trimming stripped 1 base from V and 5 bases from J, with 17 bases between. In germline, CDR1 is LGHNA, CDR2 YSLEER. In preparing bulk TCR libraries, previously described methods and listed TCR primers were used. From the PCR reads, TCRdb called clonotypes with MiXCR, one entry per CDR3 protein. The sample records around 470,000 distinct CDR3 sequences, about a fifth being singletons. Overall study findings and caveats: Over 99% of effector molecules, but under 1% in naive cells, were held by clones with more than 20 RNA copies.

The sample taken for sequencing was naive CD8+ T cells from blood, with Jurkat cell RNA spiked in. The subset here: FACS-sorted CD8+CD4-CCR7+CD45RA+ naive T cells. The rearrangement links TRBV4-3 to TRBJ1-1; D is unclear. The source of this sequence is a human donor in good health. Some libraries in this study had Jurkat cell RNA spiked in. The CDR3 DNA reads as TGCGCCAGCAGCCAAGGTCTTTGGGGTGGGAGGACTGAAGCTTTCTTT. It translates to CASSQGLWGGRTEAFF.